The next 7 T cell receptor beta chains were all read from a single sample in a study of control samples from healthy donors and cancer patients. Generated by immunoSEQ multiplex PCR, the TCRdb table keeps only in-frame clones and is missing some. The table has some 200,000 clones, 91% seen once; the top ten hold more than 1.3%. Material: blood. The receptor source for this set is a woman aged 25-40 years in good health.

The genes are TRBV7-3 and TRBJ2-5, with 12 bases matching TRBD1. The ends lost 5 bases at V and 5 bases at J; junction bases unmatched: 6. The V gene's germline CDR1 is SGHTA and CDR2 FQGTGA. CDR3 size: 15 residues. The CDR3 DNA reads TGTGCCAGCAGCACCGGGACAGGGGGCGCGGAGACCCAGTACTTC. Translating gives CASSTGTGGAETQYF.

The V gene is TRBV2, the J gene TRBJ1-2, with 7 bases lining up with TRBD1. CDR3 length: 15 residues. The germline CDR1 and CDR2 sequences are SNHLY and FYNNEI. V lost 5 bases to trimming and J lost 0 bases; unmatched junction nucleotides: 6. The CDR3 sequence is CASSSQGSPNYGYTF. In nucleotides, the CDR3 is TGTGCCAGCAGTTCACAGGGGTCACCTAACTATGGCTACACCTTC. The whole variable domain, remainder taken from reference TRBV2 and TRBJ1-2, is EPEVTQTPSHQVTQMGQEVILRCVPISNHLYFYWYRQILGQKVEFLVSFYNNEISEKSEIFDDQFSVERPDGSNFTLKIRSTKLEDSAMYFCASSSQGSPNYGYTFGSGTRLTVV.

This clone was picked up a small number of times. J is TRBJ1-5 and V is TRBV5-1; D uncertain. V was shortened by 0 bases and J by 2 bases, with 12 bases between the two germline ends. CDR1 and CDR2 (germline): SGHRS, YFSETQ. The CDR3 loop spans 16 amino acids. The CDR3 DNA reads TGCGCCAGCAGCTTGGACGGCAGAAGGGGCAATCAGCCCCAGCATTTT. This sequence encodes CASSLDGRRGNQPQHF.

This chain connects TRBV23-1 to TRBJ2-2; TRBD1 might be the D (6 bases). TRBV23-1 is designated an ORF whose function remains uncertain. The CDR3 spans 14 residues. Trimming removed 4 bases at V and 4 bases at J, with 10 bases between. CDR3 DNA sequence: TGCGCCAGCAGTCTTCCGGACAGCACCGGGGAGCTGTTTTTT. It specifies CASSLPDSTGELFF.

This rearrangement joins TRBV2 to TRBJ1-5, with D possibly matching TRBD1 (6 bases). CDR1 is SNHLY, CDR2 FYNNEI, per germline. Trimming removed 4 bases from V and 4 bases from J, with 8 bases in between. The CDR3 is 13 residues long. The CDR3 reads CASSVDRNQPQHF. The CDR3 region has the DNA TGTGCCAGCAGTGTTGACAGGAATCAGCCCCAGCATTTT. The full variable domain, in which reference TRBV2 and TRBJ1-5 provide the parts outside the CDR3, is EPEVTQTPSHQVTQMGQEVILRCVPISNHLYFYWYRQILGQKVEFLVSFYNNEISEKSEIFDDQFSVERPDGSNFTLKIRSTKLEDSAMYFCASSVDRNQPQHFGDGTRLSIL.

This clone was detected a few times. The V gene is TRBV29-1, the J gene TRBJ1-1; D may be TRBD1 (6 bases). With 4 bases removed from V and 10 bases from J, the gap between germline ends came to 13 bases. Germline CDR1 is SQVTM and CDR2 is ANQGSEA. CDR3 length: 11 residues. The CDR3 nucleotides are TGCAGCGTTGTTGGCAGGGGAGGAGCTTTCTTT. It specifies CSVVGRGGAFF.

The rearrangement joins TRBV2 to TRBJ2-3; 7 bases are a match to TRBD1. CDR1 and CDR2 (germline): SNHLY, FYNNEI. This CDR3 has 14 amino acids. V shed 6 bases, J shed 1 base, and the junction held 4 bases outside the gene matches. CDR3 nucleotide sequence: TGTGCCAGCAGACAGGGGTGGGGCACAGATACGCAGTATTTT. Translation: CASRQGWGTDTQYF.